A selection of T cell receptor beta chains follows, all from one sample in a study of blood T cells in healthy people across ages. Each CDR3 protein gets one entry after TCRdb re-called the 5' RACE reads with MiXCR. The sample lists 600,000 to 800,000 distinct CDR3 sequences; under 25% were seen once. Sequenced input: blood. These receptors were obtained from a man between 70 and 80 years old in good health. The CDR3 runs from the conserved cysteine through the conserved F or W. D genes are given only for firm matches. A clone size is listed for some rows: how often the clone was seen (once, few, many), or a class if it is expanded.

cdr3_aa: CASSLEKSVLGEQYF
cdr3_nt: TGTGCCAGCAGCTTAGAAAAATCGGTCCTGGGAGAGCAGTACTTC
clone_size: few
j_call: TRBJ2-7
cdr3_length: 15
v_call: TRBV11-2
d_call: .

cdr3_aa: CASRHSGGHQPQHF
cdr3_nt: TGTGCCAGCAGGCACTCCGGGGGGCATCAGCCCCAGCATTTT
clone_size: .
j_call: TRBJ1-5
cdr3_length: 14
v_call: TRBV6-5
d_call: .

cdr3_aa: CSARGLASSLEQYF
cdr3_nt: TGCAGTGCTAGAGGTCTGGCTAGCTCCCTCGAGCAGTACTTC
clone_size: .
j_call: TRBJ2-7
cdr3_length: 14
v_call: TRBV20-1
d_call: .

cdr3_aa: CSVERDREDYGHTF
cdr3_nt: TGCAGCGTTGAACGGGACAGGGAGGACTATGGCCACACCTTC
clone_size: .
j_call: TRBJ1-2
cdr3_length: 14
v_call: TRBV29-1
d_call: TRBD1

cdr3_aa: CASSPRGLAGGKQFF
cdr3_nt: TGTGCCAGCAGCCCAAGAGGACTAGCGGGAGGAAAGCAGTTCTTC
clone_size: few
j_call: TRBJ2-1
cdr3_length: 15
v_call: TRBV3-1
d_call: TRBD2

cdr3_aa: CASSYSSGGDYEQYF
cdr3_nt: TGTGCCAGCAGTTACTCTAGCGGAGGGGACTACGAGCAGTACTTC
clone_size: .
j_call: TRBJ2-7
cdr3_length: 15
v_call: TRBV6-6
d_call: .

cdr3_aa: CATSETGGGTDTQYF
cdr3_nt: TGTGCCACCAGTGAAACAGGGGGTGGCACAGATACGCAGTATTTT
clone_size: .
j_call: TRBJ2-3
cdr3_length: 15
v_call: TRBV24-1
d_call: TRBD1

cdr3_aa: CASSTDRGAGNTIYF
cdr3_nt: TGTGCCAGCAGCACAGACAGGGGAGCCGGAAACACCATATATTTT
clone_size: .
j_call: TRBJ1-3
cdr3_length: 15
v_call: TRBV7-9
d_call: TRBD1

cdr3_aa: CASSAHRDTEAFF
cdr3_nt: TGTGCCAGCAGTGCCCACAGGGACACTGAAGCTTTCTTT
clone_size: .
j_call: TRBJ1-1
cdr3_length: 13
v_call: TRBV25-1
d_call: .

cdr3_aa: CSARWVAKNIQYF
cdr3_nt: TGCAGTGCTAGATGGGTAGCCAAAAACATTCAGTACTTC
clone_size: few
j_call: TRBJ2-4
cdr3_length: 13
v_call: TRBV20-1
d_call: .

cdr3_aa: CASSSEPQYQETQYF
cdr3_nt: TGTGCCAGCAGTTCCGAGCCACAGTACCAAGAGACCCAGTACTTC
clone_size: .
j_call: TRBJ2-5
cdr3_length: 15
v_call: TRBV27
d_call: .

cdr3_aa: CSAELAGRINEQFF
cdr3_nt: TGCAGTGCTGAACTAGCGGGAAGGATCAATGAGCAGTTCTTC
clone_size: .
j_call: TRBJ2-1
cdr3_length: 14
v_call: TRBV20-1
d_call: TRBD2

cdr3_aa: CASSYSPGNNEQFF
cdr3_nt: TGTGCCAGCAGTTACTCGCCCGGGAACAATGAGCAGTTCTTC
clone_size: .
j_call: TRBJ2-1
cdr3_length: 14
v_call: TRBV6-5
d_call: .

cdr3_aa: CASSQSIYEQYF
cdr3_nt: TGTGCCAGCAGTCAGTCGATCTACGAGCAGTACTTC
clone_size: .
j_call: TRBJ2-7
cdr3_length: 12
v_call: TRBV2
d_call: .

cdr3_aa: CASSRTGYNQPQHF
cdr3_nt: TGTGCCAGCAGTCGGACAGGCTACAATCAGCCCCAGCATTTT
clone_size: few
j_call: TRBJ1-5
cdr3_length: 14
v_call: TRBV27
d_call: TRBD1

cdr3_aa: CASSRTGPTSYEQYF
cdr3_nt: TGTGCCAGCAGCCGTACGGGGCCAACCTCCTACGAGCAGTACTTC
clone_size: .
j_call: TRBJ2-7
cdr3_length: 15
v_call: TRBV3-1
d_call: .

cdr3_aa: CSANPLADPKAQYF
cdr3_nt: TGCAGCGCGAATCCTCTAGCGGACCCTAAGGCCCAGTACTTC
clone_size: .
j_call: TRBJ2-5
cdr3_length: 14
v_call: TRBV29-1
d_call: TRBD2

cdr3_aa: CASSPTGTDNQPQHF
cdr3_nt: TGTGCCAGCAGTCCGACCGGGACAGACAATCAGCCCCAGCATTTT
clone_size: few
j_call: TRBJ1-5
cdr3_length: 15
v_call: TRBV7-9
d_call: TRBD1

cdr3_aa: CASSGVPIYGYTF
cdr3_nt: TGTGCCAGCAGCGGGGTACCGATCTATGGCTACACCTTC
clone_size: .
j_call: TRBJ1-2
cdr3_length: 13
v_call: TRBV6-6
d_call: .

cdr3_aa: CASALDTGELFF
cdr3_nt: TGTGCCAGCGCCCTGGACACCGGGGAGCTGTTTTTT
clone_size: few
j_call: TRBJ2-2
cdr3_length: 12
v_call: TRBV7-2
d_call: .

cdr3_aa: CASSLTGAQAYNEQFF
cdr3_nt: TGCGCCAGCAGCCTAACAGGGGCGCAAGCTTACAATGAGCAGTTCTTC
clone_size: .
j_call: TRBJ2-1
cdr3_length: 16
v_call: TRBV4-1
d_call: TRBD1

cdr3_aa: CASSLASGTSPLTQYF
cdr3_nt: TGCGCCAGCAGCTTGGCCTCCGGGACTAGCCCATTGACCCAGTACTTC
clone_size: .
j_call: TRBJ2-5
cdr3_length: 16
v_call: TRBV5-1
d_call: TRBD2

cdr3_aa: CSARGIRSGGYTF
cdr3_nt: TGCAGTGCTAGAGGGATTCGATCCGGAGGCTACACCTTC
clone_size: .
j_call: TRBJ1-2
cdr3_length: 13
v_call: TRBV20-1
d_call: .

cdr3_aa: CASSSRLAGVTGELFF
cdr3_nt: TGTGCCAGCAGTTCCCGACTAGCGGGAGTTACCGGGGAGCTGTTTTTT
clone_size: many
j_call: TRBJ2-2
cdr3_length: 16
v_call: TRBV27
d_call: TRBD2

cdr3_aa: CASSLARGLDSYEQYF
cdr3_nt: TGCGCCAGCAGCTTGGCTAGGGGATTGGATTCCTACGAGCAGTACTTC
clone_size: .
j_call: TRBJ2-7
cdr3_length: 16
v_call: TRBV5-1
d_call: .

cdr3_aa: CASSAGQGGPETQYF
cdr3_nt: TGTGCCAGCAGCGCGGGACAGGGAGGGCCAGAGACCCAGTACTTC
clone_size: .
j_call: TRBJ2-5
cdr3_length: 15
v_call: TRBV7-2
d_call: TRBD1

cdr3_aa: CSARATSGRYTDTQYF
cdr3_nt: TGCAGTGCTAGAGCCACTAGCGGGAGATACACAGATACGCAGTATTTT
clone_size: .
j_call: TRBJ2-3
cdr3_length: 16
v_call: TRBV20-1
d_call: TRBD2